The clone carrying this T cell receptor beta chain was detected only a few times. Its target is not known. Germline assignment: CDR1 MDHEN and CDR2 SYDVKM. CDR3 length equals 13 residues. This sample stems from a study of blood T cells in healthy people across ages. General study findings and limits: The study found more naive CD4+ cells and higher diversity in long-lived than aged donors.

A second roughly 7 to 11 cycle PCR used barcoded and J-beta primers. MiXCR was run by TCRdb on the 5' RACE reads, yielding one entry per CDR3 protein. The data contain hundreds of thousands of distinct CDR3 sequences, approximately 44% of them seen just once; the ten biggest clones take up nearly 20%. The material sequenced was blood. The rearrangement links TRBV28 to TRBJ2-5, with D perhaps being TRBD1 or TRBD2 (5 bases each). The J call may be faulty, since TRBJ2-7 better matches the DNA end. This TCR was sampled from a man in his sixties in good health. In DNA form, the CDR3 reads TGTGCCAGCAGAGTCCCACTCGGGGCCGAGCAGTACTTC. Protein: CASRVPLGAEQYF.